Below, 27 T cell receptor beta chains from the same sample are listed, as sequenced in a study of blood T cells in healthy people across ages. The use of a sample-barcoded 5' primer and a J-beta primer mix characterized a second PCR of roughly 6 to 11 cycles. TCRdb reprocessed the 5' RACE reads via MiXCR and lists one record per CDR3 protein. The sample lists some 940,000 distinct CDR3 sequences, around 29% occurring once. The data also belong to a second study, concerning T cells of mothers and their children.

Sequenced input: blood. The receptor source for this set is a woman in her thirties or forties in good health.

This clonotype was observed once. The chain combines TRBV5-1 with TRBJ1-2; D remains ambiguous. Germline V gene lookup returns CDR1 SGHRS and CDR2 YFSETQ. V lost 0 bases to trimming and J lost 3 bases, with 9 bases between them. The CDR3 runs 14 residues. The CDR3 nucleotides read TGCGCCAGCAGCTTGGGAAGGGAAGACTATGGCTACACCTTC. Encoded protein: CASSLGREDYGYTF.

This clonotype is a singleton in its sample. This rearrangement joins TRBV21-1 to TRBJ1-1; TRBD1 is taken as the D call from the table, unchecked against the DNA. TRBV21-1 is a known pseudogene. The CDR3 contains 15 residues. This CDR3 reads CASSPGRGGNTEAFF. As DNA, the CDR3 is TGTGCCAGCAGCCCAGGGAGAGGGGGCAACACTGAAGCTTTCTTT.

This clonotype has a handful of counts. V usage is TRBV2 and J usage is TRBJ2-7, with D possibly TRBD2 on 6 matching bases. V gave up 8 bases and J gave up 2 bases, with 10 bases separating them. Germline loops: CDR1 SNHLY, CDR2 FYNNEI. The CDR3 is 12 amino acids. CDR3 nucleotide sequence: TGTGCCAGCGGGACTGATACCTACGAGCAGTACTTC. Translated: CASGTDTYEQYF.

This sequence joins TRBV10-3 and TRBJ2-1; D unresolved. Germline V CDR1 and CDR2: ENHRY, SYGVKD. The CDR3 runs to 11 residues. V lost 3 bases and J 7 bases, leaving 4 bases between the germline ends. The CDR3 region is CAISDLNEQFF. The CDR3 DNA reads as TGTGCCATCAGTGATCTAAATGAGCAGTTCTTC.

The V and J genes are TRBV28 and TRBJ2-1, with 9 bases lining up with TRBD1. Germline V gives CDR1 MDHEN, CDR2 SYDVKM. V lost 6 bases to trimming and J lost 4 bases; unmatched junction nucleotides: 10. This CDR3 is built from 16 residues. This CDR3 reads CASSTTGTGKYNEQFF. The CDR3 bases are TGTGCCAGCAGCACCACCGGGACAGGGAAATACAATGAGCAGTTCTTC.

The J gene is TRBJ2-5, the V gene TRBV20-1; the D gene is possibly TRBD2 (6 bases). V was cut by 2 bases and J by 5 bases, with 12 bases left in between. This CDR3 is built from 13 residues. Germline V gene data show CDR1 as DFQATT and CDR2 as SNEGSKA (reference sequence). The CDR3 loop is CSARLPGGETQYF. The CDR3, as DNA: TGCAGTGCTAGACTGCCCGGAGGGGAGACCCAGTACTTC.

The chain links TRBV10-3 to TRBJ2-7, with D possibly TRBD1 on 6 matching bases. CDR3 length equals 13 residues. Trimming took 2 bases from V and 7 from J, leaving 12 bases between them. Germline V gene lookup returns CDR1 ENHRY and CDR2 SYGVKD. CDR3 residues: CAISEGQSNEQYF. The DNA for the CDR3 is TGTGCCATCAGTGAGGGACAGTCCAATGAGCAGTACTTC.

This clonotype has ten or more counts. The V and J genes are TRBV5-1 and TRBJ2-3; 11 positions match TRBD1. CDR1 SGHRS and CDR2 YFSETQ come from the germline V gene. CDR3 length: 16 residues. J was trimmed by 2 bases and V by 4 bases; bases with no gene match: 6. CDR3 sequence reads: CASSRWTGGITDTQYF. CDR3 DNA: TGCGCCAGCAGCCGGTGGACAGGGGGCATCACAGATACGCAGTATTTT.

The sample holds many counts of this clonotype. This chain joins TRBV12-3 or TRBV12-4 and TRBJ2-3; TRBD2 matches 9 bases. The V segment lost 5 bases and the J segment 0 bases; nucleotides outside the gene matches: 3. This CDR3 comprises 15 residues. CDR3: CASSPSGVSTDTQYF. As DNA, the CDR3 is TGTGCCAGCAGTCCTAGCGGGGTTAGCACAGATACGCAGTATTTT.

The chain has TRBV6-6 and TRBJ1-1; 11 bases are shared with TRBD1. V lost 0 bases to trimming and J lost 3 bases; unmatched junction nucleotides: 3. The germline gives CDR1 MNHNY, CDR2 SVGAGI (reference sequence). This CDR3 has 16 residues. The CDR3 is CASSYSRDRGDTEAFF. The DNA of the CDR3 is TGTGCCAGCAGTTACTCTCGGGACAGGGGGGACACTGAAGCTTTCTTT.

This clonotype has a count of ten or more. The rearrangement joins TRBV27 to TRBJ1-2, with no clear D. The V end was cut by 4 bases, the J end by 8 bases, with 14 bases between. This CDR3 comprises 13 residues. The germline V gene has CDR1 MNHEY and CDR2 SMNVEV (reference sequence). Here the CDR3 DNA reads TGTGCCAGCAGTTCAGGACCGCATGCCGGCTACACCTTC. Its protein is CASSSGPHAGYTF.

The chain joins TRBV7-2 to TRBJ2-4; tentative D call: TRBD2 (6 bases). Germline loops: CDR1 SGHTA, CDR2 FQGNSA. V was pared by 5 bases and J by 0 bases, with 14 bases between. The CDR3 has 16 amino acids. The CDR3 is CASSPAGSLAKNIQYF. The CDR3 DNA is TGTGCCAGCAGCCCAGCGGGCAGTCTAGCCAAAAACATTCAGTACTTC. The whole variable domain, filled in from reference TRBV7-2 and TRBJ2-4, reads GAGVSQSPSNKVTEKGKDVELRCDPISGHTALYWYRQSLGQGLEFLIYFQGNSAPDKSGLPSDRFSAERTGGSVSTLTIQRTQQEDSAVYLCASSPAGSLAKNIQYFGAGTRLSVL.

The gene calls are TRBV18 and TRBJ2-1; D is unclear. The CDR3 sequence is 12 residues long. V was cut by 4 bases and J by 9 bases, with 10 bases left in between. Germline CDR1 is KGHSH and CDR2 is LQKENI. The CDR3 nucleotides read TGTGCCAGCTCACGGCCCTTAGGTGAGCAGTTCTTC. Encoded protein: CASSRPLGEQFF. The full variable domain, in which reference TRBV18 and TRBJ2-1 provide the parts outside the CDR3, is NAGVMQNPRHLVRRRGQEARLRCSPMKGHSHVYWYRQLPEEGLKFMVYLQKENIIDESGMPKERFSAEFPKEGPSILRIQQVVRGDSAAYFCASSRPLGEQFFGPGTRLTVL.

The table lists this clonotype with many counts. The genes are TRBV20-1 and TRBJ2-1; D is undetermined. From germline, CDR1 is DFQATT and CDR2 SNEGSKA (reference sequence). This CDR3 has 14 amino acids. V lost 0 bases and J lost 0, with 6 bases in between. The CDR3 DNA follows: TGCAGTGCTAGAGAGCGGCGCTCCTACAATGAGCAGTTCTTC. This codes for CSARERRSYNEQFF.

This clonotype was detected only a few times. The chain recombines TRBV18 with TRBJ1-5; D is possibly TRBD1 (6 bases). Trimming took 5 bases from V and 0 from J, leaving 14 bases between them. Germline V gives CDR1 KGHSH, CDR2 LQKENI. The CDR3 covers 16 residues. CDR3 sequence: CASSSSQGNSNQPQHF. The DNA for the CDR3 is TGTGCCAGCTCATCTTCGCAGGGGAATAGCAATCAGCCCCAGCATTTT.

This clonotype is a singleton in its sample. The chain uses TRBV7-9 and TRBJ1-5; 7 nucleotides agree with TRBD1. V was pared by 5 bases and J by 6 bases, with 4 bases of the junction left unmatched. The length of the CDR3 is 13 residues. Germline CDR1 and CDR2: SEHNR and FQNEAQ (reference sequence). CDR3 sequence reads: CASSPGGTQPQHF. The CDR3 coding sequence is TGTGCCAGCAGCCCAGGGGGTACTCAGCCCCAGCATTTT.

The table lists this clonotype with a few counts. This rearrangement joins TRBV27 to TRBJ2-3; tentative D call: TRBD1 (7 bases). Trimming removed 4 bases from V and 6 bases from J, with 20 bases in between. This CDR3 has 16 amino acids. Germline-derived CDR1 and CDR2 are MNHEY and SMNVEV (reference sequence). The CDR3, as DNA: TGTGCCAGCAGTTCCCGGCTAACAGGGGAGGTCGATACGCAGTATTTT. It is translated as CASSSRLTGEVDTQYF.

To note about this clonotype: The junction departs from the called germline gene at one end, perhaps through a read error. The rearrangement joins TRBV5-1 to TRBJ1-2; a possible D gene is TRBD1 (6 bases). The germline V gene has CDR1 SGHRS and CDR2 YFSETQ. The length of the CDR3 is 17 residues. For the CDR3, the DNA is TGCGCCAGCAACTTGGGGGCATCCGCGGGGGGACTGGATGGCTACACCTTC. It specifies CASNLGASAGGLDGYTF.

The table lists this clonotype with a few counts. Here the CDR3 reads CASSLLDRENEKTQYF. The CDR3 bases are TGTGCCAGCTCACTTCTCGACAGGGAAAACGAGAAGACCCAGTACTTC. The chain recombines TRBV18 with TRBJ2-5, with 7 bases lining up with TRBD1. The CDR3 is made up of 16 amino acids. V lost 4 bases and J lost 6; bases outside the gene matches: 14. CDR1 is KGHSH and CDR2 is LQKENI in the germline V gene.

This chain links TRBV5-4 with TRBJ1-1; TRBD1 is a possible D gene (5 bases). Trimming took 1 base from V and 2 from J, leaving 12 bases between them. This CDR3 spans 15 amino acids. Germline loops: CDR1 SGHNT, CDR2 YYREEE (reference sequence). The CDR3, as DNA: TGTGCCAGCAGCTTGAAAGGGGTAATTAACACTGAAGCTTTCTTT. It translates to CASSLKGVINTEAFF.

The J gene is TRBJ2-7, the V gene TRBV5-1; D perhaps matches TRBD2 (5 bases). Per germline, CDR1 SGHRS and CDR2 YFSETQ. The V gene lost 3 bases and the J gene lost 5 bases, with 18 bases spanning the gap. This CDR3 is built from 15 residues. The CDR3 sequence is CASSWEPTLIDEQYF. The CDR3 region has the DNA TGCGCCAGCAGCTGGGAGCCTACACTGATCGACGAGCAGTACTTC.

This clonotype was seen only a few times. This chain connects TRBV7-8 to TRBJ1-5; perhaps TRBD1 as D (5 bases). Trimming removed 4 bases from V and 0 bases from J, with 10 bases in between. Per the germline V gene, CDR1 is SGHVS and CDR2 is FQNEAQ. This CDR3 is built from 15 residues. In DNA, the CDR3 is TGTGCCAGCAGCTCCGGGGCTTGTAGCAATCAGCCCCAGCATTTT. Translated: CASSSGACSNQPQHF.

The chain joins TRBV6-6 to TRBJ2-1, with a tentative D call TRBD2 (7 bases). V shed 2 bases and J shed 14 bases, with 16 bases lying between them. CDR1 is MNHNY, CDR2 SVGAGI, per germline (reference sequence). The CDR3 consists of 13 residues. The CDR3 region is CASSYEGGSFEFF. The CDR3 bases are TGTGCCAGCAGTTACGAGGGGGGGTCGTTTGAGTTCTTC.

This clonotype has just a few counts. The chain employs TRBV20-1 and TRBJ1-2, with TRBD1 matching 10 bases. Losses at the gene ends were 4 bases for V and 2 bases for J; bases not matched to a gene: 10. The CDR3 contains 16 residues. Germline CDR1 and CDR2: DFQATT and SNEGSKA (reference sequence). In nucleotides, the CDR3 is TGCAGTGCTAAAGTCAGTAGACAGGGGGCAAACTATGGCTACACCTTC. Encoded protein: CSAKVSRQGANYGYTF.

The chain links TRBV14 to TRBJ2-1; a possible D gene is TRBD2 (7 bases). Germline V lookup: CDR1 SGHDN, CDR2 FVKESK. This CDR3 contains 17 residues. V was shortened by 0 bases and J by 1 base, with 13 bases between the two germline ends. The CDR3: CASSQDWGGGSYNEQFF. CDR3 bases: TGTGCCAGCAGCCAAGATTGGGGAGGGGGTTCCTACAATGAGCAGTTCTTC.

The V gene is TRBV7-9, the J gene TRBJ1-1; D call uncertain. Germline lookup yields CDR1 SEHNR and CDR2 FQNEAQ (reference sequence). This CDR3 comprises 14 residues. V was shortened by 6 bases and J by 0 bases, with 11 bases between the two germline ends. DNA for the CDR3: TGTGCCAGCAGTTTTCGGGAAATGAACACTGAAGCTTTCTTT. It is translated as CASSFREMNTEAFF.

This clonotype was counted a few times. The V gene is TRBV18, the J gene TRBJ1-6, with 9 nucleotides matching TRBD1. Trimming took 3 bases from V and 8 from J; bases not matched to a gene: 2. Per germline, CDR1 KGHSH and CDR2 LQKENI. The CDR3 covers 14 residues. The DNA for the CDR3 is TGTGCCAGCTCACCCAGGACAGGGGATTCACCCCTCCACTTT. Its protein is CASSPRTGDSPLHF.